Listed below are T cell receptor beta chains from one sample, sequenced in a study of T-cell reconstitution after alpha-beta-depleted transplantation in children. TCRdb re-derived calls from the PCR reads in MiXCR, one entry per CDR3 protein. The data contain 55,000 to 65,000 distinct CDR3 sequences, approximately 43% of them seen just once; the ten biggest clones take up 98%. The sample consisted of PBMCs, mostly from graft donor cells, taken 360 days after TCRalphabeta/CD19-depleted stem cell transplant. These receptors were collected from a male patient aged 5 to 17 who had a stem cell transplant for acute lymphoblastic leukemia, so the T cells may come from the graft donor. CDR3s include the opening cysteine and the closing phenylalanine or tryptophan. The order of the fields is clone size, D gene, V gene, J gene, CDR3 protein, CDR3 DNA. D genes are given only for firm matches. A row's size may be missing; if present it is once, few, many or a size class.

.,.,TRBV27,TRBJ2-7,CASSGLDEQYF,TGTGCCAGCAGTGGGTTAGACGAGCAGTACTTC
once,.,TRBV5-1,TRBJ2-1,CASSLEAGRYNEQFF,TGCGCCAGCAGCTTGGAGGCGGGGCGATACAATGAGCAGTTCTTC
few,.,TRBV3-1,TRBJ1-2,CASKPGPNYGYTF,TGTGCCAGCAAGCCGGGACCAAACTATGGCTACACCTTC
few,.,TRBV6-5,TRBJ2-1,CASSSPLGRFF,TGTGCCAGCAGTTCGCCGCTCGGACGATTCTTC
.,.,TRBV12-5,TRBJ1-1,CASGYREDTEAFF,TGTGCTAGTGGTTACAGGGAGGACACTGAAGCTTTCTTT
.,TRBD1,TRBV11-2,TRBJ2-7,CASSPPGQAFSYEQYF,TGTGCCAGCAGCCCGCCGGGACAGGCCTTCTCCTACGAGCAGTACTTC
few,.,TRBV20-1,TRBJ2-2,CSVGKRTGELFF,TGCAGTGTGGGCAAGCGGACCGGGGAGCTGTTTTTT
few,.,TRBV4-2,TRBJ2-1,CASSLFSSYNEQFF,TGTGCCAGCAGCCTGTTCAGCTCCTACAATGAGCAGTTCTTC
.,TRBD1,TRBV9,TRBJ1-1,CASSFGTGGTEAFF,TGTGCCAGCAGCTTCGGGACAGGGGGCACTGAAGCTTTCTTT
once,TRBD2,TRBV12-3/TRBV12-4,TRBJ2-3,CASSPRGAPDTQYF,TGTGCCAGCAGCCCGCGGGGGGCCCCAGATACGCAGTATTTT
.,.,TRBV3-1,TRBJ2-2,CASSQDRRAGELFF,TGTGCCAGCAGCCAAGATAGGAGGGCCGGGGAGCTGTTTTTT
.,.,TRBV12-3/TRBV12-4,TRBJ1-1,CASSLAHGEDTEAFF,TGTGCCAGCAGTTTAGCCCACGGCGAGGACACTGAAGCTTTCTTT
.,.,TRBV20-1,TRBJ2-5,CSARVRGETQYF,TGCAGTGCTAGGGTGCGGGGAGAGACCCAGTACTTC
.,.,TRBV28,TRBJ1-1,CASSSIYREDTEAFF,TGTGCCAGCAGTTCGATTTACAGGGAAGACACTGAAGCTTTCTTT
.,TRBD2,TRBV4-2,TRBJ2-7,CASSHGTTAYEQYF,TGTGCCAGCAGCCACGGGACTACCGCCTACGAGCAGTACTTC
.,.,TRBV2,TRBJ2-7,CASSEPPIASYEQYF,TGTGCCAGCAGTGAACCGCCGATCGCGTCCTACGAGCAGTACTTC
few,.,TRBV20-1,TRBJ2-5,CSAREVTNSQETQYF,TGCAGTGCTAGAGAGGTCACGAATAGTCAAGAGACCCAGTACTTC
.,.,TRBV7-2,TRBJ1-5,CASSFRGNQPQHF,TGTGCCAGCAGCTTTCGGGGGAATCAGCCCCAGCATTTT
.,TRBD1,TRBV20-1,TRBJ1-2,CSARDRWTGAGYTF,TGCAGTGCTAGAGATAGATGGACAGGGGCTGGCTACACCTTC
.,.,TRBV4-3,TRBJ2-2,CASSQDATGRTGELFF,TGCGCCAGCAGCCAAGATGCCACAGGGAGAACCGGGGAGCTGTTTTTT
.,.,TRBV6-1,TRBJ1-3,CASTRSRGPGNTIYF,TGTGCCAGCACCAGAAGCCGGGGGCCAGGAAACACCATATATTTT